This TCR beta chain was sequenced in a study of human T cells and chemical hapten exposure (dated by TCRdb to the early 2020s). Turning to the overall study: For sensitization, 2% DPC in acetone was applied to an approximately 2 cm by approximately 2 cm area of upper inner arm skin. Patients additionally received weekly therapeutic DPC doses to the scalp throughout the approximately 24-week study period. Under 30 alopecia patients gave blood for TCR sequencing at one to four time points (pre-sensitization, 2, 6 and 24 weeks). Blood samples were taken from patients before sensitization (week 0) and at 2, 6 and about 24 weeks after DPC sensitization. Patch testing was performed on the upper back with Finn chambers containing 0.01% DPC, and the patch tests were scored after 6 days according to International Contact Dermatitis Research Group standards. In alopecia patients, the study followed how the peripheral blood TCR repertoire changed in vivo over primary and secondary sensitization to diphenylcyclopropenone (DPC), a hapten. The patient cohort, mostly female, included alopecia areata with under or over 50% scalp involvement, alopecia totalis and alopecia universalis. Libraries were combined into a pool for sequencing, and differences in TCR yield between samples came mainly from small differences in library volumes within the pool.

The time point label, read with the paper, signifies: pre-sensitization, week 0. The treatment or condition label on this specimen signifies: therapeutic diphenylcyclopropenone sensitization with weekly scalp DPC. At every patch-test visit, the blood draw took place before the patch test was put on. Eligible patients were aged 18 to 70, diagnosed with alopecia, deemed suitable for DPC therapy, and excluded if pregnant. Total RNA was isolated from unfractionated whole blood collected in Tempus Blood RNA tubes. The investigation overall reported the following: Alopecia, a presumed autoimmune disease, was present in all patients, so the immune response of the patients might differ from that of healthy individuals. After repeated subsampling, changes were observed in the strength of the expansion versus patch-test correlation and in the threshold at which the correlation became significant. No change with DPC sensitization was found in the number of TCRs above 1 in 1000 frequency, and no evidence of global repertoire structure alterations was found. Significantly more large CDR3 similarity clusters were formed by expanded TCRs than by pre-sensitization or healthy control sets, consistent with antigen-driven responses. Patch test score correlated positively with the number of PT1 expanded TCRs, reaching significance at thresholds 8, 16 and 32 but not at 4.

Preparation of the library involved RACE. Data came from a NextSeq 500. Library preparation attached unique molecular identifiers to individual cDNA molecules for quantitative, reproducible TCR counting. Both TCR alpha and TCR beta chains were sequenced from each blood RNA sample. For the original study's pipeline: Samples had a median of about 90,000 TCRs, with a range from about 23,224 to 750,000. The Decombinator software suite was used to annotate the V, J and CDR3 of the TCR reads. To make PS versus PT1 abundance plots, every sample was subsampled to the same number of TCRs (28,000). TCRs were defined as expanded if absent before sensitization and observed at least eight times at the 2-week time point. TCRdb ran its own pipeline on the public reads, namely fastp trimming at Q25 and MiXCR clone calling, and kept in-frame beta chains. Records with the same CDR3 protein are collapsed into one entry carrying the most frequent genes and DNA. V and J calls and clone size were set by TCRdb, not the authors. The sample profile shows around 200,000 distinct CDR3 sequences; roughly 30% of them were found once. The biggest ten clones account for 2.9% of the sample.

This clonotype has only a few counts. The specificity of this receptor is unknown. No base quality information exists; no much larger clone differs at one position. Source: whole blood, taken in connection with sensitization to the hapten diphenylcyclopropenone (DPC). The sequence was collected from a young woman with alopecia areata. Some clones in this sample may be carry-over from other donors' samples.

The CDR3 here reads CASSLRPEETQYF. The sequenced DNA is TGTGCCAGCAGCTTACGTCCGGAAGAGACCCAGTACTTC. The sequence links TRBV11-2 to TRBJ2-5; no D gene can be assigned with confidence. CDR1 SGHAT and CDR2 FQNNGV were looked up in the germline V gene. The junction shows trimming of 2 bases on V and 3 bases on J, plus 7 bases between the germline ends. Measured from the cysteine to the phenylalanine, the CDR3 is 13 residues long. CDR3 DNA only is kept here, 39 bases in frame from base 1.